The 29 T cell receptor beta chains listed next were all sequenced from one sample in a study of blood T cell repertoires in COVID-19. Using immunoSEQ multiplex PCR, the repertoire was profiled, and TCRdb retains in-frame clones only, with some absent. The repertoire holds 150,000 to 200,000 clones, with under 85% as singletons. Sequencing was done on a sample of peripheral blood. These receptors all stem from a man aged 55 to 70 with active or convalescent COVID-19.

V is TRBV6-2 or TRBV6-3 and J is TRBJ2-5, with no clear D. CDR3 length: 11 amino acids. Looked up from germline, CDR1 is MNHEY and CDR2 is SVGEGT. V lost 6 bases, J lost 6 bases, and 8 bases lay in between. In nucleotides, the CDR3 is TGTGCCAGCAGCTTCGCTAAGACCCAGTACTTC. Encoded protein: CASSFAKTQYF.

V gene TRBV5-1 combines with J gene TRBJ2-7; D remains unclear. Trimming left V 1 base short and J 4 bases short, with 6 bases between. There are 12 residues in the CDR3. CDR1 and CDR2 (germline): SGHRS, YFSETQ. The CDR3 loop is CASSLYEYEQYF. In nucleotides, the CDR3 is TGCGCCAGCAGCTTGTACGAGTACGAGCAGTACTTC.

The chain joins TRBV9 to TRBJ2-7; D unresolved. This CDR3 spans 10 amino acids. Germline assignment: CDR1 SGDLS and CDR2 YYNGEE. The V gene lost 4 bases and the J gene lost 4 bases, with 3 bases spanning the gap. The CDR3 coding sequence is TGTGCCAGCAGCTTATACGAGCAGTACTTC. Its protein is CASSLYEQYF.

This chain uses TRBV6-5 with TRBJ1-5, with D unclear. This CDR3 spans 14 amino acids. Germline CDR1 reads MNHEY; CDR2 reads SVGAGI. Trimming cost V 6 bases and J 2 bases, with 11 bases left between them. For the CDR3, the DNA is TGTGCCAGCAGAGCAACGAGGGGCAATCAGCCCCAGCATTTT. This gives the protein CASRATRGNQPQHF.

This chain joins TRBV6-4 and TRBJ2-3, with a tentative D call TRBD2 (6 bases). CDR1 and CDR2 (germline): MRHNA, SNTAGT. V gave up 3 bases and J gave up 6 bases, with 16 bases separating them. The CDR3 has 15 residues. CDR3 DNA sequence: TGTGCCAGCAGTGAGGGACTGGCAGGTTCGGATACGCAGTATTTT. This gives the protein CASSEGLAGSDTQYF.

The chain is built from TRBV14 and TRBJ2-7, with D perhaps TRBD1 (5 bases). CDR1 is SGHDN, CDR2 FVKESK, per germline. The V end was cut by 4 bases, the J end by 0 bases, with 7 bases between. CDR3 size: 13 residues. The CDR3 nucleotides are TGTGCCAGCAGCCCGACAGACTCCTACGAGCAGTACTTC. Translation: CASSPTDSYEQYF.

This sequence joins TRBV28 and TRBJ2-7; no definite D call. The V and J ends lost 5 bases and 5 bases respectively, with 13 bases between them. Germline V gene data show CDR1 as MDHEN and CDR2 as SYDVKM. The CDR3 length is 13 residues. Here the CDR3 DNA reads TGTGCCAGCAGTCCCAGACACTTACACGAGCAGTACTTC. Translating it yields CASSPRHLHEQYF. Looking up the rest from reference TRBV28 and TRBJ2-7 gives the full variable domain: DVKVTQSSRYLVKRTGEKVFLECVQDMDHENMFWYRQDPGLGLRLIYFSYDVKMKEKGDIPEGYSVSREKKERFSLILESASTNQTSMYLCASSPRHLHEQYFGPGTRLTVT.

For this clone: Mismatch with germline at one junction end may stem from a read error. The CDR3: CAISDGTGDAAVIF. The DNA for the CDR3 is TGTGCCATCAGTGACGGGACAGGGGACGCGGCCGTAATCTTT. The rearrangement uses TRBV10-3 and TRBJ1-1; 10 nucleotides line up with TRBD1. The CDR3 is 14 amino acids. CDR1 and CDR2 from the germline V gene are ENHRY and SYGVKD.

The chain recombines TRBV9 with TRBJ2-1, with 13 bases matching TRBD2. Germline V gene data show CDR1 as SGDLS and CDR2 as YYNGEE. There are 15 residues in the CDR3. V lost 4 bases and J lost 13; bases outside the gene matches: 11. CDR3 coding DNA: TGTGCCAGCAGCCCCCGGACTAGCGGGAGTTCGGAACAGTTCTTC. It specifies CASSPRTSGSSEQFF.

The CDR3 nucleotides read TGTGCCAGCAGTTTATATCCCCCTCCTCGGACAGGGGGCCGCGAGCAGTACTTC. Encoded protein: CASSLYPPPRTGGREQYF. The J gene is TRBJ2-7, the V gene TRBV27; 11 bases agree with TRBD1. Germline loops: CDR1 MNHEY, CDR2 SMNVEV (reference sequence). V lost 1 base and J lost 6; bases outside the gene matches: 14. This CDR3 region has 18 residues.

To note about this clone: At one end the junction does not follow the germline gene, possibly because of a read error. The chain links TRBV4-2 to TRBJ2-5, with unresolved D. The CDR3 sequence is 14 residues long. CDR1 and CDR2 (germline): LGHNA, YNFKEQ. The DNA for the CDR3 is TGTGCCAGCAGTCAAGAAGGCCGCCAGGCGACCCAGTACTTC. It specifies CASSQEGRQATQYF.

The rearrangement joins TRBV5-1 to TRBJ2-5; D is unclear. CDR1 and CDR2 from the germline V gene are SGHRS and YFSETQ. The V and J ends lost 4 bases and 9 bases respectively, with 16 bases between them. The length of the CDR3 is 13 residues. The CDR3 here is CASSLIRSFSQYF. The DNA for the CDR3 is TGCGCCAGCAGCCTCATACGGTCGTTTTCCCAGTACTTC.

This clone has ten or more counts. CDR3 in DNA: TGTGCCAGCAGAACTTATGGGGGGGGGAATAATTCACCCCTCCACTTT. This translates into CASRTYGGGNNSPLHF. The chain recombines TRBV27 with TRBJ1-6; possibly TRBD1 for D (5 bases). V was cut by 6 bases and J by 5 bases, with 17 bases left in between. The CDR3 is 16 amino acids. In germline, CDR1 is MNHEY, CDR2 SMNVEV (reference sequence).

The chain uses TRBV7-2 and TRBJ1-1; TRBD1 is a possible D gene (5 bases). The CDR3 contains 12 residues. The germline V gene encodes CDR1 SGHTA and CDR2 FQGNSA. V shed 2 bases and J shed 8 bases, with 9 bases lying between them. The CDR3 DNA follows: TGTGCCAGCAGCTTAATGGGGGGAGAAGCTTTCTTT. This codes for CASSLMGGEAFF.

This chain joins TRBV19 and TRBJ2-1, with TRBD2 matching 13 bases. The CDR3 loop spans 17 amino acids. CDR1 is LNHDA and CDR2 is SQIVND in the germline V gene (reference sequence). The V segment lost 4 bases and the J segment 0 bases; nucleotides outside the gene matches: 3. As DNA, the CDR3 is TGTGCCAGTAGTAGGGGACTAGCGGGAACCTCCTACAATGAGCAGTTCTTC. This codes for CASSRGLAGTSYNEQFF.

CDR3 nucleotides: TGTGCCACCAGCAGAAGGGGGTCAGGCCAGCCCCAGCATTTT. Encoded protein: CATSRRGSGQPQHF. The genes are TRBV15 and TRBJ1-5; perhaps TRBD1 as D (6 bases). V was clipped by 2 bases and J by 7 bases, with 12 bases between them. This CDR3 spans 14 amino acids. From germline, CDR1 is LNHNV and CDR2 YYDKDF (reference sequence).

The rearrangement joins TRBV7-3 to TRBJ1-5; 7 bases agree with TRBD1. V was pared by 5 bases and J by 2 bases, with 15 bases of the junction left unmatched. Germline V lookup: CDR1 SGHTA, CDR2 FQGTGA. This CDR3 has 18 residues. The CDR3 here is CASSALDRKRLGNQPQHF. In DNA, the CDR3 is TGTGCCAGCAGCGCCCTGGACAGGAAAAGGCTTGGCAATCAGCCCCAGCATTTT. Full variable domain (remainder filled in from reference TRBV7-3 and TRBJ1-5): GAGVSQTPSNKVTEKGKYVELRCDPISGHTALYWYRQSLGQGPEFLIYFQGTGAADDSGLPNDRFFAVRPEGSVSTLKIQRTERGDSAVYLCASSALDRKRLGNQPQHFGDGTRLSIL.

This chain uses TRBV7-3 with TRBJ2-4; TRBD2 is a possible D gene (5 bases). Trimming left V 0 bases short and J 0 bases short, with 6 bases between. Germline V CDR1 and CDR2: SGHTA, FQGTGA. CDR3 length: 15 amino acids. The CDR3 loop reads CASSLTGVAKNIQYF. CDR3 nucleotides: TGTGCCAGCAGCTTAACGGGAGTAGCCAAAAACATTCAGTACTTC.

This chain connects TRBV15 to TRBJ2-1; 12 nucleotides match TRBD2. CDR1 and CDR2 from the germline V gene are LNHNV and YYDKDF (reference sequence). CDR3 length: 14 amino acids. V lost 7 bases, J lost 15 bases, and 13 bases stayed unmatched. CDR3 nucleotide sequence: TGTGCCACCAACCGGGACCGACTAGCGGGAGAGGCGTTCTTC. It yields the protein CATNRDRLAGEAFF.

The chain employs TRBV5-1 and TRBJ2-7; no clear D gene. Germline CDR1 and CDR2: SGHRS and YFSETQ. The CDR3 extends over 14 amino acids. V shed 0 bases and J shed 8 bases, with 15 bases lying between them. The CDR3 region has the DNA TGCGCCAGCAGCTTGGGGCATTCCACGCAACAGCAGTACTTC. It codes for CASSLGHSTQQQYF.

The chain links TRBV9 to TRBJ2-5, with D tentatively TRBD1 (6 bases). The CDR3 spans 14 residues. Germline V gene lookup returns CDR1 SGDLS and CDR2 YYNGEE. V was cut by 0 bases and J by 2 bases, with 8 bases left in between. CDR3 sequence: CASSVDQGQETQYF. The CDR3 DNA sequence: TGTGCCAGCAGCGTAGATCAGGGGCAAGAGACCCAGTACTTC.

This rearrangement joins TRBV20-1 to TRBJ1-2; D is ambiguous. Germline V lookup: CDR1 DFQATT, CDR2 SNEGSKA (reference sequence). This CDR3 region has 11 residues. The ends were cut back, 1 base at V and 8 bases at J, with 8 bases in the middle. CDR3 coding DNA: TGCAGTGCTAGAGTCAAGAGAGGCTACACCTTC. Protein product: CSARVKRGYTF.

In this sample, this clone turned up many times. The chain employs TRBV5-4 and TRBJ1-1; D remains ambiguous. CDR1 SGHNT and CDR2 YYREEE come from the germline V gene (reference sequence). The CDR3 loop spans 15 amino acids. Deletions cut 3 bases from V and 2 bases from J, with 14 bases between. This chain's CDR3 is CASSSRRRTNTEAFF. DNA of the CDR3: TGTGCCAGCAGCTCCCGTCGGAGGACCAACACTGAAGCTTTCTTT.

The rearrangement links TRBV27 to TRBJ1-1; the match to TRBD1 covers 9 bases. V was clipped by 3 bases and J by 5 bases; unmatched bases: 16. Per germline, CDR1 MNHEY and CDR2 SMNVEV (reference sequence). The CDR3 extends over 18 amino acids. The CDR3 reads CASSLVRRQGVRFTEAFF. The CDR3 bases are TGTGCCAGCAGTTTGGTAAGGAGACAGGGGGTGCGTTTTACTGAAGCTTTCTTT.

The chain is built from TRBV7-2 and TRBJ2-1; TRBD2 is a possible D gene (7 bases). V shed 0 bases and J shed 12 bases, with 9 bases lying between them. Looked up from germline, CDR1 is SGHTA and CDR2 is FQGNSA. The CDR3 loop spans 12 amino acids. The DNA of the CDR3 is TGTGCCAGCAGCTTAGCGGCGGGGGCGCAGTTCTTC. This gives the protein CASSLAAGAQFF. Based on the CDR3 plus reference TRBV7-2 and TRBJ2-1, the full variable domain is GAGVSQSPSNKVTEKGKDVELRCDPISGHTALYWYRQSLGQGLEFLIYFQGNSAPDKSGLPSDRFSAERTGGSVSTLTIQRTQQEDSAVYLCASSLAAGAQFFGPGTRLTVL.

The chain combines TRBV21-1 with TRBJ2-7; whether TRBD2, the table's D call, matches the DNA was not checked. TRBV21-1 is an annotated pseudogene. This CDR3 spans 18 amino acids. The CDR3 nucleotides are TGTGCCAGCAGCCCAGACGGGTACGAGGCTATTATCTCCTACGAGCAGTACTTC. It is translated as CASSPDGYEAIISYEQYF.

The chain employs TRBV12-3 or TRBV12-4 and TRBJ2-5; tentatively, D is TRBD2 (5 bases). CDR3 length: 13 residues. V was trimmed by 7 bases and J by 1 base, leaving 10 bases between them. The CDR3 here is CASTGIFQETQYF. CDR3 DNA sequence: TGTGCCAGCACCGGGATTTTCCAAGAGACCCAGTACTTC.

This clone was recorded a few times. This sequence joins TRBV7-9 and TRBJ1-6, with 8 bases fitting TRBD1. Trimming removed 3 bases from V and 7 bases from J; junction bases left unmatched: 5. CDR3 length: 15 residues. CDR1 and CDR2 from the germline V gene are SEHNR and FQNEAQ (reference sequence). In nucleotides, the CDR3 is TGTGCCAGCAGCTTCCGGACAGGGTACAATTCACCCCTCCACTTT. This sequence encodes CASSFRTGYNSPLHF.

J is TRBJ2-5 and V is TRBV28; TRBD2 might be the D (5 bases). Germline values: CDR1 MDHEN, CDR2 SYDVKM. The V end lost 3 bases, the J end lost 4 bases, and 21 bases lay between the germline ends. This CDR3 region has 17 residues. In DNA form, the CDR3 reads TGTGCCAGCAGTTTCCCCGGACTCGCCCAGGCTGGAGAGACCCAGTACTTC. Protein: CASSFPGLAQAGETQYF. The whole variable domain, remainder taken from reference TRBV28 and TRBJ2-5, is DVKVTQSSRYLVKRTGEKVFLECVQDMDHENMFWYRQDPGLGLRLIYFSYDVKMKEKGDIPEGYSVSREKKERFSLILESASTNQTSMYLCASSFPGLAQAGETQYFGPGTRLLVL.